A selection of T cell receptor beta chains follows, all from one sample in a study of blood T cells in healthy people across ages. TCRdb redid the calling of the 5' RACE reads with MiXCR, one entry per CDR3 protein. Seen here are almost 800,000 distinct CDR3 sequences, 55% to 75% observed once, and the top ten hold roughly 22%. Specimen: blood. The receptors originated from a man aged 25-40 years in good health. Each CDR3 is given with its conserved first and last residue. The D gene is left open where the match is weak. A row's size may be missing; if present it is once, few, many or a size class.

>TRBV28|.|TRBJ2-7|.
TGTGCCAGCAGCAGCCCCGGGGCCCCGGGGTACGAGCAGTACTTC
CASSSPGAPGYEQYF
>TRBV2|.|TRBJ2-2|.
TGTGCCAGCAGTGAACAGGATCTGAACGGGGAGCTGTTTTTT
CASSEQDLNGELFF
>TRBV28|.|TRBJ1-1|.
TGTGCCAGCGCTCGGAGCGTGAACACTGAAGTTTTCTTT
CASARSVNTEVFF
>TRBV20-1|few|TRBJ1-2|.
TGCAGTGCCACCTCGGATCTGTACACCTTC
CSATSDLYTF
>TRBV2|few|TRBJ2-1|TRBD2
TGTGCCAGCAGTGGGACTAGCGGGAGGCTATCGGGAGAGCAGTTCTTC
CASSGTSGRLSGEQFF
>TRBV7-2|once|TRBJ2-5|.
TGTGCCAGCAGCTTAGTCTCTTCAGGGGTCGAGACCCAGTACTTC
CASSLVSSGVETQYF
>TRBV29-1|few|TRBJ1-1|TRBD1
TGCAGCGCAGAACAGGGGGTGATGGCCACTGAAGCTTTCTTT
CSAEQGVMATEAFF
>TRBV4-2|.|TRBJ2-5|TRBD2
TGTGCCAGCAGCCAAGAGACTAGCGGGAGTGAGACCCAGTACTTC
CASSQETSGSETQYF
>TRBV9|many|TRBJ2-7|TRBD1
TGTGCCAGCAGTGCGGGGACAGGGCCCTACGAGCAGTACTTC
CASSAGTGPYEQYF
>TRBV7-2|.|TRBJ2-3|.
TGTGCCAGCAGCTACGGACCCACAGATACGCAGTATTTT
CASSYGPTDTQYF
>TRBV12-3/TRBV12-4|few|TRBJ1-1|.
TGTGCCAGCAGACACCCAGACCGAGTGAACACTGAAGCTTTCTTT
CASRHPDRVNTEAFF
>TRBV2|.|TRBJ1-4|.
TGTGCCAGCAGTGAAGCGAACCGGGGGGGCGAAAAACTGTTTTTT
CASSEANRGGEKLFF
>TRBV6-5|.|TRBJ1-2|.
TGTGCCAGCACTCCCCGGGGGGTGGCGGACTATGGCTACACCTTC
CASTPRGVADYGYTF
>TRBV10-2|.|TRBJ2-3|.
TGCGCCAGCAGTCCCCTGACGGGGCTCACAGATACGCAGTATTTT
CASSPLTGLTDTQYF
>TRBV14|.|TRBJ1-1|.
TGTGCCAGCAGCCCTCTGGACAGATTGAACACTGAAGCTTTCTTT
CASSPLDRLNTEAFF
>TRBV4-2|.|TRBJ2-7|.
TGTGCCAGCAGCCAAAGACAGAAGTCGGTCGAGCAGTACTTC
CASSQRQKSVEQYF
>TRBV29-1|few|TRBJ2-6|.
TGCAGCGTGAATTGGGGGAGTTCAGGGGCCAACGTCCTGACTTTC
CSVNWGSSGANVLTF
>TRBV10-3|.|TRBJ2-2|.
TGTGCCATCAGTGGTATGGGCACCGGGGAGCTGTTTTTT
CAISGMGTGELFF
>TRBV2|.|TRBJ1-5|.
TGTGCCAGCAGTGCAACGGGGACAAGTCAGCCCCAGCATTTT
CASSATGTSQPQHF
>TRBV20-1|.|TRBJ1-5|.
TGCAGCGCGATACAGGACGGGGGACAGCCCCAGCATTTT
CSAIQDGGQPQHF
>TRBV3-1|few|TRBJ1-6|.
TGTGCCAGCAGCCAAGATGGGGATTCACCCCTCCACTTT
CASSQDGDSPLHF
>TRBV28|.|TRBJ1-2|TRBD1
TGTGCCAGCAGTCAACTCGGGACAGGGGAACCGTATGGCTACACCTTC
CASSQLGTGEPYGYTF
>TRBV7-2|.|TRBJ1-2|.
TGTGCCAGCAGCGCAATGATTACAGCCTACCGAGAACGATTCTATGGCTACACCTTC
CASSAMITAYRERFYGYTF
>TRBV5-6|once|TRBJ2-1|TRBD2
TGTGCCAGCAGCCCGACTAGCGGGAGGCCCCTGCGATACAATGAGCAGTTCTTC
CASSPTSGRPLRYNEQFF
>TRBV20-1|few|TRBJ1-2|.
TGCAGTGCTATTACCCCGGGCAGGGGCTATGGCTACACCTTC
CSAITPGRGYGYTF
>TRBV5-1|.|TRBJ2-1|.
TGCGCCAGCTGGGGCGGGATGTGGAACAATGAGCAGTTCTTC
CASWGGMWNNEQFF
>TRBV5-5|.|TRBJ2-5|.
TGTGCCAGCGAACGGGGGGCTGGAGAGACCCAGTACTTC
CASERGAGETQYF
>TRBV11-1|few|TRBJ1-2|TRBD1
TGTGCCAGCAGCCCACAGGGGGCCTCTGGCTACACCTTC
CASSPQGASGYTF
>TRBV9|.|TRBJ2-4|TRBD1
TGTGCCAGCAGCCCCCACAGGGGTGATTTTAACATTCAGTACTTC
CASSPHRGDFNIQYF
>TRBV4-1|.|TRBJ2-7|TRBD2
TGCGCCAGCAGCCAAGTTGATATGGGACTAGCGGGATCCGAGCAGTACTTC
CASSQVDMGLAGSEQYF
>TRBV29-1|.|TRBJ2-1|TRBD2
TGCGGCGTTGAAAGGACTAGCGGGAATGAGCAGTTCTTC
CGVERTSGNEQFF
>TRBV7-8|few|TRBJ2-5|.
TGTGCCAGCAGTTTGAGTCGTGGCTCCGGGACCCAGTACTTC
CASSLSRGSGTQYF
>TRBV10-1|few|TRBJ1-2|.
TGCGCCAGCAGCGGGGATAACTATGGCTACACCTTC
CASSGDNYGYTF
>TRBV10-3|few|TRBJ2-3|.
TGTGCCATCAGGACTGCATCAGATACGCAGTATTTT
CAIRTASDTQYF
>TRBV6-2/TRBV6-3|.|TRBJ2-1|.
TGTGCCAGCAGCCCAGCAAGGATAAACAATGAGCAGTTCTTC
CASSPARINNEQFF
>TRBV2|.|TRBJ2-1|TRBD1
TGTGCCAGCAGGGGATCGACAGGGGGATTCGGTGAGCAGTTCTTC
CASRGSTGGFGEQFF
>TRBV29-1|few|TRBJ1-1|.
TGCAGCGCCGAAGGGGCCGAGAACACTGAAGCTTTCTTT
CSAEGAENTEAFF
>TRBV20-1|many|TRBJ2-1|.
TGCAGTGCACCGCCCGCGGGACTTGGGGATAGCGAGCAGTTCTTC
CSAPPAGLGDSEQFF
>TRBV7-6|.|TRBJ2-7|.
TGTGCCAGCAGTTCTATAGGGGTTGGAACCTACGAGCAGTACTTC
CASSSIGVGTYEQYF
>TRBV2|.|TRBJ1-1|.
TGTGCCAGCGGGGGGGTGAAGACTGAAGCTTTCTTT
CASGGVKTEAFF
>TRBV12-3/TRBV12-4|.|TRBJ1-4|TRBD1
TGTGCCAGCAGCCTGGGACAGGGTACAACTAATGAAAAACTGTTTTTT
CASSLGQGTTNEKLFF
>TRBV5-1|.|TRBJ2-3|TRBD2
TGCGCCAGCAGAAGTGGACTAGCGGGGGGACACACAGATACGCAGTATTTT
CASRSGLAGGHTDTQYF
>TRBV18|many|TRBJ1-1|.
TGTGCCAGCTCGCCCTTGGACACCTACACTGAAGCTTTCTTT
CASSPLDTYTEAFF
>TRBV6-5|.|TRBJ2-7|.
TGTGCCAGCAGTTACGCGAAGAACAGCGAGCAGTACTTC
CASSYAKNSEQYF
>TRBV29-1|.|TRBJ2-7|TRBD2
TGCAGCGCACAGACATTTGTGGCGGGAGTGGGCTACAATGAGCAGTACTTC
CSAQTFVAGVGYNEQYF
>TRBV6-5|.|TRBJ2-5|.
TGTGCCAGCAGTGACCGAGCAGGGCGAGAGACCCAGTACTTC
CASSDRAGRETQYF
>TRBV4-2|few|TRBJ2-1|TRBD2
TGTGCCAGCAGCCAGACTAGCGGGGGATCTTGGGAGCAGTTCTTC
CASSQTSGGSWEQFF
>TRBV7-2|.|TRBJ2-1|.
TGTGCCAGCAGCCGCACGGTGGACAATGAGCAGTTCTTC
CASSRTVDNEQFF
>TRBV6-6|.|TRBJ2-3|TRBD2
TGTGCCAGCAAACCGGGACTAGCTTTGGTTACGCAGTATTTT
CASKPGLALVTQYF
>TRBV7-2|once|TRBJ2-7|TRBD2
TGTGCCAGCAGCTCCCGGACTAGCGGAATCGAAGAGCAGTACTTC
CASSSRTSGIEEQYF
>TRBV4-3|few|TRBJ2-5|.
TGCGCCAGCAGCCAAGATTCACAGGGCGGGGAGACCCAGTACTTC
CASSQDSQGGETQYF
>TRBV5-1|few|TRBJ1-2|.
TGCGCCAGCAGCTCAGTGGGGGACTATGGCTACACCTTC
CASSSVGDYGYTF